Below are 30 T cell receptor beta chains sequenced from a single sample in a study of T cells in localized non-small cell lung cancer. Sequenced by immunoSEQ multiplex PCR; TCRdb stores in-frame clones only, minus some. Here the sample spans roughly 28,000 clones, roughly 89% being singletons. Sequencing was performed on peripheral blood, taken before any cancer treatment. The receptors derive from a male donor at least 60 years old with stage I lung adenocarcinoma.

The chain couples TRBV19 to TRBJ2-2, with 9 bases that match TRBD1. The CDR3 extends over 16 amino acids. Trimming removed 9 bases from V and 3 bases from J; junction bases left unmatched: 11. Looked up from germline, CDR1 is LNHDA and CDR2 is SQIVND (reference sequence). The CDR3 loop reads CASQRRTGADTGELFF. The CDR3 region has the DNA TGTGCCAGCCAACGGCGGACAGGGGCAGACACCGGGGAGCTGTTTTTT.

Concerning this clone itself: One junction end does not reproduce the germline sequence, and a read error may be involved. This chain uses TRBV5-1 with TRBJ1-1, with TRBD1 as a possible D gene (5 bases). The CDR3 extends over 15 amino acids. Germline CDR1 and CDR2: SGHRS and YFSETQ. The CDR3 reads CASSLVAGSNAEAFF. The DNA for the CDR3 is TGCGCCAGCAGCTTGGTTGCAGGGTCGAACGCTGAAGCTTTCTTT.

This sequence joins TRBV29-1 and TRBJ1-2, with 8 bases fitting TRBD1. There are 14 residues in the CDR3. Per germline, CDR1 SQVTM and CDR2 ANQGSEA. The V and J ends lost 5 bases and 4 bases, in that order; junction bases with no gene match: 9. This CDR3 reads CSVQQGVVGYGYTF. CDR3 nucleotide sequence: TGCAGCGTTCAACAGGGGGTTGTCGGCTATGGCTACACCTTC.

The rearrangement links TRBV18 to TRBJ2-2; D is uncertain. In germline, CDR1 is KGHSH, CDR2 LQKENI. V lost 4 bases, J lost 3 bases, and 15 bases lay in between. CDR3 length: 16 residues. DNA of the CDR3: TGTGCCAGCTCACTGGCGTTACATATCGACACCGGGGAGCTGTTTTTT. Amino acids: CASSLALHIDTGELFF.

This clone has only one observation. This rearrangement joins TRBV4-2 to TRBJ2-1, with D possibly being TRBD2 (6 bases). Trimming shortened V by 3 bases and J by 4 bases, and 16 bases separated the two germline ends. The CDR3 has 16 residues. Per the germline V gene, CDR1 is LGHNA and CDR2 is YNFKEQ. The CDR3 bases are TGTGCCAGCAGCCAGGCCCCGGGCGGGGCGTACAATGAGCAGTTCTTC. As protein: CASSQAPGGAYNEQFF.

The chain couples TRBV11-2 to TRBJ1-6; maybe TRBD1 (5 bases). Germline V gives CDR1 SGHAT, CDR2 FQNNGV. The CDR3 runs 14 residues. V lost 1 base and J 7 bases, leaving 8 bases between the germline ends. The CDR3 loop reads CASSLAGLNSPLHF. In DNA form, the CDR3 reads TGTGCCAGCAGCTTAGCAGGGCTCAATTCACCCCTCCACTTT.

This clone was counted between two and nine times. The chain combines TRBV5-5 with TRBJ2-6; 8 positions match TRBD2. V was clipped by 4 bases and J by 0 bases; unmatched bases: 9. Germline CDR1 reads SGHKS; CDR2 reads YYEKEE (reference sequence). The CDR3 is 18 residues long. CDR3 residues: CASSPVAGPSSGANVLTF. The DNA for the CDR3 is TGTGCCAGCAGCCCAGTAGCGGGGCCGTCCTCTGGGGCCAACGTCCTGACTTTC.

This clone was counted once. The gene calls are TRBV10-3 and TRBJ1-2, with 7 bases fitting TRBD1. The CDR3 sequence is 14 residues long. The J segment lost 3 bases and the V segment lost 3 bases, leaving 4 bases of the junction unmatched. From germline, CDR1 is ENHRY and CDR2 SYGVKD. The CDR3 bases are TGTGCCATCAGTGACCGGCAGGGGGACTATGGCTACACCTTC. Translation: CAISDRQGDYGYTF.

The chain uses TRBV5-1 and TRBJ2-2, with 8 nucleotides matching TRBD1. The CDR3 contains 16 residues. Germline CDR1 SGHRS, CDR2 YFSETQ. The V segment lost 2 bases and the J segment 7 bases; nucleotides outside the gene matches: 10. The CDR3: CASSFTGTGGVGELFF. DNA of the CDR3: TGCGCCAGCAGCTTTACCGGGACAGGAGGAGTCGGGGAGCTGTTTTTT.

The rearrangement uses TRBV28 and TRBJ1-4; the D is unclear. CDR3 length: 13 residues. The V end was cut by 7 bases, the J end by 3 bases, with 9 bases between. Per germline, CDR1 MDHEN and CDR2 SYDVKM. DNA for the CDR3: TGTGCCAGCAAAGTCGGGGCTAATGAAAAACTGTTTTTT. This codes for CASKVGANEKLFF. Drawing the rest from reference TRBV28 and TRBJ1-4, the complete variable domain is DVKVTQSSRYLVKRTGEKVFLECVQDMDHENMFWYRQDPGLGLRLIYFSYDVKMKEKGDIPEGYSVSREKKERFSLILESASTNQTSMYLCASKVGANEKLFFGSGTQLSVL.

This clone qualifies as large. V gene TRBV6-6 combines with J gene TRBJ1-5, with D tentatively TRBD1 (5 bases). This CDR3 is built from 15 residues. Germline V gene sequence: CDR1 MNHNY, CDR2 SVGAGI (reference sequence). The V end was cut by 4 bases, the J end by 2 bases, with 12 bases between. CDR3 residues: CASSFKQAGNQPQHF. The DNA for the CDR3 is TGTGCCAGCAGTTTCAAACAGGCGGGCAATCAGCCCCAGCATTTT.

The chain links TRBV7-2 to TRBJ1-2; 8 bases map to TRBD1. The CDR3 length is 15 residues. The ends lost 3 bases at V and 4 bases at J; junction bases unmatched: 7. CDR1 SGHTA and CDR2 FQGNSA come from the germline V gene. DNA for the CDR3: TGTGCCAGCAGCTTTTTAGGACAGGGACGCTATGGCTACACCTTC. It yields the protein CASSFLGQGRYGYTF.

This chain uses TRBV6-1 with TRBJ2-3, with unresolved D. There are 14 residues in the CDR3. Trimming shortened V by 2 bases and J by 1 base, and 7 bases separated the two germline ends. Germline V gene lookup returns CDR1 MNHNS and CDR2 SASEGT. The CDR3 sequence is CASSEFQGTDTQYF. CDR3 bases: TGTGCCAGCAGTGAATTCCAGGGCACAGATACGCAGTATTTT.

This chain links TRBV7-2 with TRBJ1-1; 8 bases fit TRBD1. V lost 0 bases and J lost 8; bases outside the gene matches: 5. Germline assignment: CDR1 SGHTA and CDR2 FQGNSA. The CDR3 is made up of 14 amino acids. Here the CDR3 DNA reads TGTGCCAGCAGCTTAGCGGGGACAGGCTACGAAGCTTTCTTT. Encoded protein: CASSLAGTGYEAFF.

This clone was detected once. The chain joins TRBV6-5 to TRBJ2-2; no firm D call. The CDR3 spans 13 residues. V was cut by 0 bases and J by 1 base, with 0 bases left in between. Germline loops: CDR1 MNHEY, CDR2 SVGAGI. The CDR3 DNA sequence: TGTGCCAGCAGTTACTCGAACACCGGGGAGCTGTTTTTT. This sequence encodes CASSYSNTGELFF.

This clone has only one observation. The V gene is TRBV7-3, the J gene TRBJ2-1; D is unresolved. This CDR3 is built from 13 residues. The germline V gene has CDR1 SGHTA and CDR2 FQGTGA. Trimming removed 5 bases at V and 4 bases at J, with 9 bases between. The CDR3 here is CASSPAEYNEQFF. The CDR3 bases are TGTGCCAGCAGCCCGGCGGAGTACAATGAGCAGTTCTTC. Full variable domain (missing parts from reference TRBV7-3 and TRBJ2-1): GAGVSQTPSNKVTEKGKYVELRCDPISGHTALYWYRQSLGQGPEFLIYFQGTGAADDSGLPNDRFFAVRPEGSVSTLKIQRTERGDSAVYLCASSPAEYNEQFFGPGTRLTVL.

This sequence joins TRBV7-8 and TRBJ2-5, with D perhaps matching TRBD2 (6 bases). Germline CDR1 is SGHVS and CDR2 is FQNEAQ. The CDR3 sequence is 14 residues long. The germline V and J ends were trimmed by 4 bases and 1 base, with 10 bases remaining between them. CDR3 in amino acids: CASSWGTFQETQYF. The CDR3, as DNA: TGTGCCAGCAGCTGGGGGACTTTCCAAGAGACCCAGTACTTC.

This clone was detected once. The V gene is TRBV27, the J gene TRBJ2-5; 8 bases are a match to TRBD1. The J call may be incorrect, as the DNA end agrees better with TRBJ2-7. CDR3 length: 13 residues. Germline V lookup: CDR1 MNHEY, CDR2 SMNVEV (reference sequence). CDR3 region: CASRDTGGNEQYF. In DNA form, the CDR3 reads TGTGCCAGCAGAGACACAGGGGGGAACGAGCAGTACTTC.

The chain employs TRBV11-2 and TRBJ2-1, with 7 bases matching TRBD1. Trimming at V came to 6 bases and at J to 3 bases, leaving 17 bases not matched to a gene. Germline lookup yields CDR1 SGHAT and CDR2 FQNNGV. CDR3 size: 18 residues. In DNA form, the CDR3 reads TGTGCCAGCAGGGACCAGAAAGGGACAGACCCGATCTACAATGAGCAGTTCTTC. Translation gives CASRDQKGTDPIYNEQFF.

The J gene is TRBJ2-7, the V gene TRBV5-1; D call uncertain. With 5 bases removed from V and 6 bases from J, the gap between germline ends came to 18 bases. This CDR3 is 14 amino acids long. CDR1 is SGHRS and CDR2 is YFSETQ in the germline V gene. CDR3 residues: CASRLGAVLGEQYF. The DNA for the CDR3 is TGCGCCAGCAGACTGGGCGCCGTTCTCGGCGAGCAGTACTTC.

This chain uses TRBV18 with TRBJ2-1; no reliable D call. The CDR3 is made up of 11 amino acids. V was cut by 6 bases and J by 5 bases, with 5 bases left in between. The germline V gene encodes CDR1 KGHSH and CDR2 LQKENI. The DNA for the CDR3 is TGTGCCAGCTCTCCAAACAATGAGCAGTTCTTC. Its protein is CASSPNNEQFF.

The chain combines TRBV7-6 with TRBJ1-1; TRBD1 agrees at 7 bases. V lost 5 bases and J lost 6; bases outside the gene matches: 15. The CDR3 runs to 16 residues. The germline CDR1 and CDR2 sequences are SGHVS and FNYEAQ. The CDR3 loop is CASSIFPQGLHPEAFF. The CDR3 region has the DNA TGTGCCAGCAGCATATTCCCACAGGGGCTCCACCCTGAAGCTTTCTTT.

This chain connects TRBV6-6 to TRBJ1-3; the D is unclear. CDR1 and CDR2 (germline): MNHNY, SVGAGI (reference sequence). V shed 2 bases and J shed 1 base, with 6 bases lying between them. The CDR3 is 14 residues long. The CDR3 nucleotides read TGTGCCAGCAGTTACACAGATTCTGGAAACACCATATATTTT. It specifies CASSYTDSGNTIYF.

V and J are TRBV4-3 and TRBJ2-5; TRBD1 agrees at 10 bases. The ends lost 0 bases at V and 12 bases at J; junction bases unmatched: 13. The CDR3 extends over 16 amino acids. The germline CDR1 and CDR2 sequences are LGHNA and YSLEER. Written as DNA, the CDR3 is TGCGCCAGCAGCCAAGATAGGGGGACAGGGGACGGTTTAGAGTACTTC. Protein product: CASSQDRGTGDGLEYF.

Here the CDR3 reads CASSPWTAYYGYTF. In nucleotides, the CDR3 is TGCGCCAGCAGCCCTTGGACAGCTTACTATGGCTACACCTTC. The J gene is TRBJ1-2, the V gene TRBV5-1; a possible D gene is TRBD1 (6 bases). Germline V gene lookup returns CDR1 SGHRS and CDR2 YFSETQ. V lost 4 bases and J lost 3, with 13 bases in between. The CDR3 is 14 amino acids.

The chain carries TRBV2 and TRBJ2-1; the match to TRBD2 covers 10 bases. The CDR3 spans 16 residues. From germline, CDR1 is SNHLY and CDR2 FYNNEI. With 3 bases clipped from V and 5 bases from J, the junction kept 7 bases outside the gene matches. CDR3 region: CASSEWLAGAHNEQFF. The CDR3 nucleotides are TGTGCCAGCAGTGAGTGGCTAGCGGGGGCCCACAATGAGCAGTTCTTC.

The CDR3 nucleotides are TGTGCCAGCAGGGGGACAGTTTCCTACGAGCAGTACTTC. This encodes CASRGTVSYEQYF. The rearrangement uses TRBV27 and TRBJ2-7, with 7 bases lining up with TRBD1. The CDR3 contains 13 residues. The V gene's germline CDR1 is MNHEY and CDR2 SMNVEV (reference sequence). V trimming: 6 bases; J trimming: 1 base; junction bases outside the gene matches: 3.

The chain links TRBV18 to TRBJ2-7; 10 positions agree with TRBD2. This CDR3 has 16 amino acids. CDR1 KGHSH and CDR2 LQKENI come from the germline V gene. Trimming removed 2 bases from V and 2 bases from J; junction bases left unmatched: 6. CDR3 sequence reads: CASSPRNLAGAYEQYF. CDR3 coding DNA: TGTGCCAGCTCACCAAGAAATCTAGCGGGAGCCTACGAGCAGTACTTC. The full variable domain, rest sourced from reference TRBV18 and TRBJ2-7, is NAGVMQNPRHLVRRRGQEARLRCSPMKGHSHVYWYRQLPEEGLKFMVYLQKENIIDESGMPKERFSAEFPKEGPSILRIQQVVRGDSAAYFCASSPRNLAGAYEQYFGPGTRLTVT.

This clone was seen only once. The chain employs TRBV6-6 and TRBJ1-2; 10 nucleotides line up with TRBD1. In germline, CDR1 is MNHNY, CDR2 SVGAGI (reference sequence). The J segment lost 4 bases and the V segment lost 5 bases, leaving 7 bases of the junction unmatched. The CDR3 has 15 amino acids. In nucleotides, the CDR3 is TGTGCCAGCAGTCCGGGGACAGGGGACATCTATGGCTACACCTTC. Amino acid sequence: CASSPGTGDIYGYTF.

This chain uses TRBV5-1 with TRBJ1-2; 8 bases map to TRBD1. This CDR3 spans 16 amino acids. CDR1 and CDR2 (germline): SGHRS, YFSETQ. V lost 2 bases and J lost 4; bases outside the gene matches: 10. CDR3 region: CASSFVSGQATYGYTF. CDR3 nucleotide sequence: TGCGCCAGCAGCTTCGTTTCGGGACAGGCGACCTATGGCTACACCTTC.